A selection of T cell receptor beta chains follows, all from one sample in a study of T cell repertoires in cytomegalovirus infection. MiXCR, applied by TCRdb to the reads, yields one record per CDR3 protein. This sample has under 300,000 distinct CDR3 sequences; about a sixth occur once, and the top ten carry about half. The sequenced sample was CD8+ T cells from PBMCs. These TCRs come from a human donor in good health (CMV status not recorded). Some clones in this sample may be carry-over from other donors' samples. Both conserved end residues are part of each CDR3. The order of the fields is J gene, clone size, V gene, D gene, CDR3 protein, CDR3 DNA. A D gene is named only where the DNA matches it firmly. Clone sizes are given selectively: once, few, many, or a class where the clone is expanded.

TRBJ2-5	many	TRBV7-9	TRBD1	CASILGRQGGETQYF	TGTGCCAGCATCCTTGGTCGACAGGGTGGAGAGACCCAGTACTTC
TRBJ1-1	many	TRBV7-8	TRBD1	CASSRSRGRGFTEAFF	TGTGCCAGCAGCCGGAGCAGGGGGCGAGGGTTCACTGAAGCTTTCTTT
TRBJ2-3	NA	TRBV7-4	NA	CASSLENRDSTIF	TGTGCCAGCAGCCTAGAAAACCGGGACTCCACAATTTTT
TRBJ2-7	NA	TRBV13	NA	CASSLYMGYEQYF	TGTGCCAGCAGCTTATACATGGGCTACGAGCAGTACTTC
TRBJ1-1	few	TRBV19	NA	CASSISGREAFF	TGTGCCAGTAGTATATCCGGTCGGGAAGCTTTCTTT
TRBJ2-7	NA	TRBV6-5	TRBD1	CASSYWDRPYEQYF	TGTGCCAGCAGTTACTGGGACAGGCCCTACGAGCAGTACTTC
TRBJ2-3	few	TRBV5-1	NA	CASSATAGEISTDTQYF	TGCGCCAGCAGCGCTACCGCAGGGGAAATTAGCACAGATACGCAGTATTTT
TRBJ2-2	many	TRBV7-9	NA	CASSPRGGDTGELFF	TGTGCCAGCAGCCCGCGGGGCGGGGACACCGGGGAGCTGTTTTTT
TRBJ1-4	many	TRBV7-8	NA	CASSLAAGANEKLFF	TGTGCCAGCAGCTTAGCGGCAGGAGCAAATGAAAAACTGTTTTTT
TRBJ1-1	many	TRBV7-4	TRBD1	CASSSRPPPQGIPDTEAFF	TGTGCCAGCAGCTCACGTCCTCCTCCACAGGGGATTCCGGACACTGAAGCTTTCTTT
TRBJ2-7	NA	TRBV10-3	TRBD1	CAISAPGQGYEQYF	TGTGCCATCAGTGCCCCGGGACAGGGGTACGAGCAGTACTTC
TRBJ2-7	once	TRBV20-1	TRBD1	CSARSGTGPYEQYF	TGCAGTGCTAGGTCGGGGACAGGGCCCTACGAGCAGTACTTC
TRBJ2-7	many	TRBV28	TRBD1	CASSFGTGQYF	TGTGCCAGCAGTTTCGGGACAGGGCAGTACTTC
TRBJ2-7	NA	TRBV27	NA	CASSSSVGTRTYKQYF	TGTGCCAGCAGTTCCTCCGTAGGGACACGAACCTACAAGCAGTACTTC
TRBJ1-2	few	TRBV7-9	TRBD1	CASSLLRDRVDGYTF	TGTGCCAGCAGCTTGCTCCGGGACAGGGTGGATGGCTACACCTTC
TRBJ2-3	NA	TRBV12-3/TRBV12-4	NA	CASSRSGHSTDTQYF	TGTGCCAGCAGCCGTAGCGGTCATAGCACAGATACGCAGTATTTT
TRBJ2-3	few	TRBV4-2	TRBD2	CASSQEVAGGLDTQYF	TGTGCCAGCAGCCAAGAAGTAGCGGGGGGCCTCGATACGCAGTATTTT
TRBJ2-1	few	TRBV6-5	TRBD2	CASNGLAGGYNEQFF	TGTGCCAGCAACGGACTAGCGGGGGGGTACAATGAGCAGTTCTTC
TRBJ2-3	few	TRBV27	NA	CASSPLGHSGADTQYF	TGTGCCAGCAGCCCACTCGGGCATTCTGGGGCAGATACGCAGTATTTT
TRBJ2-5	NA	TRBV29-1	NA	CSASLLGGQETQYF	TGCAGCGCAAGCCTTTTGGGGGGACAAGAGACCCAGTACTTC
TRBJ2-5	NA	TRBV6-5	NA	CASSYSTLVGETQYF	TGTGCCAGCAGTTACTCGACACTAGTCGGTGAGACCCAGTACTTC
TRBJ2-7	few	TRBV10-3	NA	CAISESLAGCSYEQYF	TGTGCCATCAGTGAGTCGTTGGCGGGGTGCTCCTACGAGCAGTACTTC
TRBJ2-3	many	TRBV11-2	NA	CASSLARGATDTQYF	TGTGCCAGCAGCTTAGCCAGGGGCGCCACAGATACGCAGTATTTT
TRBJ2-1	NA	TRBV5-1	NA	CASGWGAQYEQFF	TGCGCCAGCGGCTGGGGGGCTCAGTATGAGCAGTTCTTC
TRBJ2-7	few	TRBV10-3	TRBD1	CAISADRGKTYEQYF	TGTGCCATCAGTGCGGACAGGGGCAAGACCTACGAGCAGTACTTC
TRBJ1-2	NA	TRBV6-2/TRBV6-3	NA	CASRGGSRGYTF	TGTGCCAGCAGAGGCGGTAGTAGAGGCTACACCTTC
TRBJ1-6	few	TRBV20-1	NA	CSAILPEGFLSSYNSPLHF	TGCAGTGCTATCCTCCCTGAAGGTTTCCTGAGCTCCTATAATTCACCCCTCCACTTT